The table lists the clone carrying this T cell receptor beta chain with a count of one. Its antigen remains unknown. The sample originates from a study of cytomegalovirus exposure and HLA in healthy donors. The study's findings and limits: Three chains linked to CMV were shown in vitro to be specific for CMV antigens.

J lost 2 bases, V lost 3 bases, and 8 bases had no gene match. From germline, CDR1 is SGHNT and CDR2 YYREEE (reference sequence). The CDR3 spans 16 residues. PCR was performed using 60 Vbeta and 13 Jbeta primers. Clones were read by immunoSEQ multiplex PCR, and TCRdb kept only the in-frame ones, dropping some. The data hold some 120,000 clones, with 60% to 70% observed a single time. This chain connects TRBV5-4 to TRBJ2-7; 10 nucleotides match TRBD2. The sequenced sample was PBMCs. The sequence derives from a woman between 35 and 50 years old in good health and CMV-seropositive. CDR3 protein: CASSSTLAGAPYEQYF. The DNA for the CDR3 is TGTGCCAGCAGCTCTACCCTAGCGGGAGCCCCCTACGAGCAGTACTTC.